The clone carrying this TCR beta chain has ten or more counts. Germline V lookup: CDR1 SQVTM, CDR2 ANQGSEA. V lost 7 bases and J lost 4, with 16 bases in between. The CDR3 consists of 13 residues. The data belong to a study of response to subunit inactivated influenza vaccine. MiXCR, run by TCRdb on the RT-PCR reads, gives a single entry per CDR3 protein. This table has 180,000 or so distinct CDR3 sequences, roughly 12% appearing once. These data are also associated with another study on T cells expressing NK-cell markers. From that report: What made the TCR beta cDNA was 5'RACE template switching with UMIs. Out of eight donors sequenced, seven tested HCMV-seropositive and the remaining one seronegative.

The chain uses TRBV29-1 and TRBJ1-2, with a weak D call TRBD1 (6 bases). The material sequenced was CD8+ T cells sorted from PBMCs, taken 11 to 12 days after vaccination. The clonotype originates from a man aged 45-65 years who received an inactivated influenza vaccine. The CDR3, as DNA: TGCAGCGCCCTAGCGGGGGCGGGCTATGGCTACACCTTC. It translates to CSALAGAGYGYTF.